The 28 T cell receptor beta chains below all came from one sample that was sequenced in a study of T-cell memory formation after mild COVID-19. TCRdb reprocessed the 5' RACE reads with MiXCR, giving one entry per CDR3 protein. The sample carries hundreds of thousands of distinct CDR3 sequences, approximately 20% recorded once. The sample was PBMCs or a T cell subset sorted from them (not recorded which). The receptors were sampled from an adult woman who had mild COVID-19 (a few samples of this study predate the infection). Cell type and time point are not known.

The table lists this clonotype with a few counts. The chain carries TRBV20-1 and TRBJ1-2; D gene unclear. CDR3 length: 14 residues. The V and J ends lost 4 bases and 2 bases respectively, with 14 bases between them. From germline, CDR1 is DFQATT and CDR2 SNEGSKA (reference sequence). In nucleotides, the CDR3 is TGCAGTGCTACCCCGAGTGGGTACAACTATGGCTACACCTTC. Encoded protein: CSATPSGYNYGYTF.

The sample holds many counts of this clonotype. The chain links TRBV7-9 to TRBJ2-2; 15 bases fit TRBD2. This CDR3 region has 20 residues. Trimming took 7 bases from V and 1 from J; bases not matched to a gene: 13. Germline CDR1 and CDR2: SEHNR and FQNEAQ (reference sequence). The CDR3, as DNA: TGTGCCAGCACCTTGACCTGGACTAGCGGGAGGGCCTTGAACACCGGGGAGCTGTTTTTT. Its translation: CASTLTWTSGRALNTGELFF.

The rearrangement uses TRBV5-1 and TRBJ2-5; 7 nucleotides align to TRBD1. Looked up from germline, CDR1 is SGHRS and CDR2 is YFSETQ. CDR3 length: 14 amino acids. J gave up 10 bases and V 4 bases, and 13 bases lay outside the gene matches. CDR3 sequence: CASSPDRARTNQYF. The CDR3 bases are TGCGCCAGCAGCCCTGACAGGGCGCGGACAAACCAGTACTTC. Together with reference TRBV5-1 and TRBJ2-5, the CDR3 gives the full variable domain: KAGVTQTPRYLIKTRGQQVTLSCSPISGHRSVSWYQQTPGQGLQFLFEYFSETQRNKGNFPGRFSGRQFSNSRSEMNVSTLELGDSALYLCASSPDRARTNQYFGPGTRLLVL.

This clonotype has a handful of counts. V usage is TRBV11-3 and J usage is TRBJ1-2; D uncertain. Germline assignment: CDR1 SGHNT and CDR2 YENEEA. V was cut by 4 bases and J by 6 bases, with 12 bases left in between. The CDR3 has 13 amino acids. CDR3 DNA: TGTGCCAGCAGCTCCCCCCCCGGCCATGGCTACACCTTC. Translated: CASSSPPGHGYTF. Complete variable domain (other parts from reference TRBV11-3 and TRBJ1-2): EAGVVQSPRYKIIEKKQPVAFWCNPISGHNTLYWYLQNLGQGPELLIRYENEEAVDDSQLPKDRFSAERLKGVDSTLKIQPAELGDSAVYLCASSSPPGHGYTFGSGTRLTVV.

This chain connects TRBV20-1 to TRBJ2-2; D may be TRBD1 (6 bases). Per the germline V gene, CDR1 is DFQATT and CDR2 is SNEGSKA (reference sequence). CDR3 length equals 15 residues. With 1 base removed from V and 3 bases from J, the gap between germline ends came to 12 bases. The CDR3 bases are TGCAGTGCTAGAGTGGCAGGGGTGGACACCGGGGAGCTGTTTTTT. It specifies CSARVAGVDTGELFF.

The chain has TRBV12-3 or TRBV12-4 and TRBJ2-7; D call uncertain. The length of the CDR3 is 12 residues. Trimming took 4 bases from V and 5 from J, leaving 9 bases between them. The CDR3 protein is CASSSFQDEQYF. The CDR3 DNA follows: TGTGCCAGCAGTTCTTTCCAGGACGAGCAGTACTTC.

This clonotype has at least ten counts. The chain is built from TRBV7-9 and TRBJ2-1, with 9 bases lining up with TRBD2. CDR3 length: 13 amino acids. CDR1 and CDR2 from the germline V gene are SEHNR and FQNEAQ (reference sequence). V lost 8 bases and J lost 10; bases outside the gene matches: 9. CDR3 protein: CASLAGVKGEQFF. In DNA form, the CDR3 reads TGTGCCAGCTTAGCGGGAGTAAAAGGAGAGCAGTTCTTC.

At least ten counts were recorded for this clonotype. CDR3 sequence: CASSTGTGGNYGYTF. The CDR3 bases are TGTGCCAGCTCAACCGGGACAGGGGGCAACTATGGCTACACCTTC. This rearrangement joins TRBV18 to TRBJ1-2, with 12 bases aligning to TRBD1. V lost 5 bases and J lost 2; bases outside the gene matches: 3. Germline V gene data show CDR1 as KGHSH and CDR2 as LQKENI. CDR3 length: 15 amino acids.

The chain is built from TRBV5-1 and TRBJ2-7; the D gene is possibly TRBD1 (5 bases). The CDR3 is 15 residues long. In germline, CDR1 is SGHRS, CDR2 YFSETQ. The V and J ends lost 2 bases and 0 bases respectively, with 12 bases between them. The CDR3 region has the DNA TGCGCCAGCAGCTTAACAGGAGATAGCTCCTACGAGCAGTACTTC. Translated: CASSLTGDSSYEQYF.

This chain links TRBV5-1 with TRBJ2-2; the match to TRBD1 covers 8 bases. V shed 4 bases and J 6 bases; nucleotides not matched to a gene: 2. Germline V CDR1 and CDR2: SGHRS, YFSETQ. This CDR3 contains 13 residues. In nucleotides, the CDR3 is TGCGCCAGCAGCACAGGGGGACCCGGGGAGCTGTTTTTT. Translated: CASSTGGPGELFF. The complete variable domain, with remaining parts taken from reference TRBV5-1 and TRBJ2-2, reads KAGVTQTPRYLIKTRGQQVTLSCSPISGHRSVSWYQQTPGQGLQFLFEYFSETQRNKGNFPGRFSGRQFSNSRSEMNVSTLELGDSALYLCASSTGGPGELFFGEGSRLTVL.

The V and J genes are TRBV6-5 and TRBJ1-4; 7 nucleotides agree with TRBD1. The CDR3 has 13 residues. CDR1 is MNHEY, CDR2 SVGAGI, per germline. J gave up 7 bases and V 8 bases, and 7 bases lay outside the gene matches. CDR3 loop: CASADRRVEKLFF. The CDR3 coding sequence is TGTGCCAGCGCGGACAGGCGGGTTGAAAAACTGTTTTTT.

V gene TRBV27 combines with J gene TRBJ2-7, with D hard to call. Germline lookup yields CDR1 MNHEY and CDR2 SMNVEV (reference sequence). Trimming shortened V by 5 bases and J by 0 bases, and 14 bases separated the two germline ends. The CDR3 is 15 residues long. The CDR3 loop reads CASSPSGRHSYEQYF. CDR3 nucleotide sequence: TGTGCCAGCAGTCCAAGTGGCAGGCACTCCTACGAGCAGTACTTC.

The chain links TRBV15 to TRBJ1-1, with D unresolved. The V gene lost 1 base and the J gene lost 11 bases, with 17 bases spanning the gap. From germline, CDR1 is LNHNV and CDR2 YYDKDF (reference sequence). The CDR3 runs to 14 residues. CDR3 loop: CATSRAPADETAFF. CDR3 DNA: TGTGCCACCAGCAGAGCCCCCGCAGACGAGACTGCTTTCTTT.

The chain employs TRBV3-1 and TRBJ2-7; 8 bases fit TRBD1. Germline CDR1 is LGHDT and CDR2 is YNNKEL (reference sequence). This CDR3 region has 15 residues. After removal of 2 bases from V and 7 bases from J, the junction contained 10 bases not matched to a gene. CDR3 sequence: CASSQHTTGADEQYF. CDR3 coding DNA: TGTGCCAGCAGCCAACATACGACAGGGGCAGATGAGCAGTACTTC.

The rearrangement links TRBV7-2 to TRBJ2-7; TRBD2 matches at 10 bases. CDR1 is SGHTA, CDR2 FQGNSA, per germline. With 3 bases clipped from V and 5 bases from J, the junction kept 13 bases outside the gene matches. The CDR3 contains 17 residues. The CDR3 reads CASSFGWSGRALNEQYF. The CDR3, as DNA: TGTGCCAGCAGCTTCGGTTGGAGCGGGAGGGCCCTAAACGAGCAGTACTTC.

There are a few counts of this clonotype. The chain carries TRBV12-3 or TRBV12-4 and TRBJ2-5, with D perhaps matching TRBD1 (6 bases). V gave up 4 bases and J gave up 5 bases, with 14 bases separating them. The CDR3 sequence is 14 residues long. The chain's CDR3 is CASSYHRDGETQYF. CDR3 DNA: TGTGCCAGCAGTTACCACAGGGATGGGGAGACCCAGTACTTC.

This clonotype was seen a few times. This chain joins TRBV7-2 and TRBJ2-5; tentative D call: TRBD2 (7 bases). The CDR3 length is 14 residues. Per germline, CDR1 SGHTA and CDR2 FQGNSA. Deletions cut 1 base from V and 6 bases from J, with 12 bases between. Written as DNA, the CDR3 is TGTGCCAGCAGCTTAGAGGGGGGGCGGAAGACCCAGTACTTC. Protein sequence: CASSLEGGRKTQYF.

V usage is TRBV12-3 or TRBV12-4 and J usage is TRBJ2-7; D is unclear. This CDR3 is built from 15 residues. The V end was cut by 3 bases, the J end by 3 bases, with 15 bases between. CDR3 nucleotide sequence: TGTGCCAGCAGTTTTACCTCTGTGCTCGGCTACGAGCAGTACTTC. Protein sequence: CASSFTSVLGYEQYF.

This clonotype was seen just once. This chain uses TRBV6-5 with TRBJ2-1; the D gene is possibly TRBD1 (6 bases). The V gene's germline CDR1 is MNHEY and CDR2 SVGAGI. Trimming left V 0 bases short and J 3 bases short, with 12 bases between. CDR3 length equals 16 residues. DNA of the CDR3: TGTGCCAGCAGTTACTCGAGGCAGGGGAACTACAATGAGCAGTTCTTC. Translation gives CASSYSRQGNYNEQFF.

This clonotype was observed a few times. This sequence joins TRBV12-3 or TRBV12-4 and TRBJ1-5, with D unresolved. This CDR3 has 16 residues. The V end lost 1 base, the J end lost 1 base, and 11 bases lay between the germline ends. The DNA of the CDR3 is TGTGCCAGCAGTTTAGTCTTAGGGCCAAGCAATCAGCCCCAGCATTTT. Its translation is CASSLVLGPSNQPQHF.

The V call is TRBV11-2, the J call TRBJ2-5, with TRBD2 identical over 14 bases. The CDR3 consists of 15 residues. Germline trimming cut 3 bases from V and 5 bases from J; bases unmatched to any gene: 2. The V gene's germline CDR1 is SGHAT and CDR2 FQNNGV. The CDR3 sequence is CASSLTSGGAETQYF. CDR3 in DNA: TGTGCCAGCAGCTTGACTAGCGGGGGGGCGGAGACCCAGTACTTC. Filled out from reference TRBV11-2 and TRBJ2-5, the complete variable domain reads EAGVAQSPRYKIIEKRQSVAFWCNPISGHATLYWYQQILGQGPKLLIQFQNNGVVDDSQLPKDRFSAERLKGVDSTLKIQPAKLEDSAVYLCASSLTSGGAETQYFGPGTRLLVL.

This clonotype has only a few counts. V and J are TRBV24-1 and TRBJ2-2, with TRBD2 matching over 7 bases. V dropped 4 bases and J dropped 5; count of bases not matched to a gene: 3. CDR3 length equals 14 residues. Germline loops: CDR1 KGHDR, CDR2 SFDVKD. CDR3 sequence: CATSELGGTGELFF. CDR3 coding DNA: TGTGCCACCAGTGAATTGGGAGGGACCGGGGAGCTGTTTTTT.

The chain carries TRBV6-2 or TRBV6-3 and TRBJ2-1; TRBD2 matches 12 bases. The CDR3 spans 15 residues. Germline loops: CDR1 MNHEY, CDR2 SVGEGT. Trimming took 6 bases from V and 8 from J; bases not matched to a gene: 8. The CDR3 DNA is TGTGCCAGCAGATCTCTAGCGGGAGGGGTACATGAGCAGTTCTTC. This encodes CASRSLAGGVHEQFF.

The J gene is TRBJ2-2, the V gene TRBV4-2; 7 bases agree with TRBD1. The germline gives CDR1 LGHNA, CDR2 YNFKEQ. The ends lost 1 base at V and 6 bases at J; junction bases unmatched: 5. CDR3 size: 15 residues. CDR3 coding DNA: TGTGCCAGCAGCCAAGCGAGGGGGCGGGCCGGGGAGCTGTTTTTT. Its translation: CASSQARGRAGELFF.

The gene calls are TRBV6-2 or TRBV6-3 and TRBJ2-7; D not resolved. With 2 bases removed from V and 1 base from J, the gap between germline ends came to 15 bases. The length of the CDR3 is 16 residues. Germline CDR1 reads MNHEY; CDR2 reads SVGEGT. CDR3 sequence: CASSYGFTTRSYEQYF. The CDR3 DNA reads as TGTGCCAGCAGTTACGGATTCACCACCAGGTCCTACGAGCAGTACTTC.

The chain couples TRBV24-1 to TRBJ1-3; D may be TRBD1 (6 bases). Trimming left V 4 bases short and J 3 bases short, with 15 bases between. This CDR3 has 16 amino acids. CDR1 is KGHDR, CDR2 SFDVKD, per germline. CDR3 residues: CATSEGTLQDGNTIYF. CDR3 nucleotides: TGTGCCACCAGTGAGGGGACACTCCAGGATGGAAACACCATATATTTT.

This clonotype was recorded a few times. CDR3 sequence reads: CASSFGQGAYSPLHF. As DNA, the CDR3 is TGCGCCAGCAGCTTTGGACAGGGGGCTTATTCACCCCTCCACTTT. The rearrangement joins TRBV5-1 to TRBJ1-6, with 11 bases that match TRBD1. The CDR3 covers 15 residues. Germline V gene sequence: CDR1 SGHRS, CDR2 YFSETQ. J gave up 8 bases and V 2 bases, and 3 bases lay outside the gene matches.

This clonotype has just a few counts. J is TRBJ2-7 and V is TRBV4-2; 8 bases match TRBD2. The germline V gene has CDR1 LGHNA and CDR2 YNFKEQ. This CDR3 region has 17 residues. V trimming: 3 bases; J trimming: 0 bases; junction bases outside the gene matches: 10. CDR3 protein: CASSQLAGQPISYEQYF. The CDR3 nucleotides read TGTGCCAGCAGCCAGCTAGCGGGTCAACCTATCTCCTACGAGCAGTACTTC.